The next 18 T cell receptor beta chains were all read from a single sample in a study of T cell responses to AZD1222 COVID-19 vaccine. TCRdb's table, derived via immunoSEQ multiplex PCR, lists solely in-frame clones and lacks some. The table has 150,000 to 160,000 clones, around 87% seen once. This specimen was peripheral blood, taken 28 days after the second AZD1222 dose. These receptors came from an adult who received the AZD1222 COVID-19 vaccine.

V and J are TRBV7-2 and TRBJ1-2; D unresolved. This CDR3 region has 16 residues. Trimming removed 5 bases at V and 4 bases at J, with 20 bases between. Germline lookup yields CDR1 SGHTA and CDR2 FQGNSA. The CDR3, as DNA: TGTGCCAGCAGCCCCGCGGTCCATACAAGCCCCTATGGCTACACCTTC. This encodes CASSPAVHTSPYGYTF.

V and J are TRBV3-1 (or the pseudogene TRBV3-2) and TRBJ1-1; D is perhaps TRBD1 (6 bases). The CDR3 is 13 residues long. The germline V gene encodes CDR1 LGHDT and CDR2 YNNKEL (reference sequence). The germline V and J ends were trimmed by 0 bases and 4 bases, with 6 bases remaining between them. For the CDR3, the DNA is TGTGCCAGCAGCCAAGACAGGGGCACTGAAGCTTTCTTT. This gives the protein CASSQDRGTEAFF.

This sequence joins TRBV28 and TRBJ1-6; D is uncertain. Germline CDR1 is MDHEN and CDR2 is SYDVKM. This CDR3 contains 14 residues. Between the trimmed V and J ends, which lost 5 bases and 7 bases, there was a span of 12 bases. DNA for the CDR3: TGTGCCAGCAGTCGCTCCCTGAACAATTCACCCCTCCACTTT. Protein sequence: CASSRSLNNSPLHF.

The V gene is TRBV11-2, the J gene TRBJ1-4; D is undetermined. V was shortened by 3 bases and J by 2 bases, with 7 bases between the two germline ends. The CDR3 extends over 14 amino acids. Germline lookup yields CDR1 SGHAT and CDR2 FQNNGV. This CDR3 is CASSFSQTNEKLFF. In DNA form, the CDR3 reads TGTGCCAGCAGCTTTAGTCAGACTAATGAAAAACTGTTTTTT.

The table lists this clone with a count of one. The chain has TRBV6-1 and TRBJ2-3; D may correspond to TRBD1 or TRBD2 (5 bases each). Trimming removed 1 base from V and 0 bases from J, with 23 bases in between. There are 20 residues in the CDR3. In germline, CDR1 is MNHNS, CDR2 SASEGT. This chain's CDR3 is CASSEEDGISGRLSTDTQYF. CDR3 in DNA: TGTGCCAGCAGTGAAGAGGACGGAATCTCAGGGAGATTAAGCACAGATACGCAGTATTTT.

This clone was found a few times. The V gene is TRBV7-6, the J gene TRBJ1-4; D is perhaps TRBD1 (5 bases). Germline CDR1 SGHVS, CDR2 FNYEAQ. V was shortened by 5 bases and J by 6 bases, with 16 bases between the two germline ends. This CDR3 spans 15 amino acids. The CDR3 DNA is TGTGCCAGCAGCCCCTCGACAGTGGGAGATGAAAAACTGTTTTTT. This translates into CASSPSTVGDEKLFF.

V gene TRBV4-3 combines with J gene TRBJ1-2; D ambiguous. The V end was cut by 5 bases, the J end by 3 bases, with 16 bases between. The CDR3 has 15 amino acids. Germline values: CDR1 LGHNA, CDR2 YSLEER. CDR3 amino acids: CASSGETSGDYGYTF. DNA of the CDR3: TGCGCCAGCAGCGGAGAGACAAGTGGGGACTATGGCTACACCTTC.

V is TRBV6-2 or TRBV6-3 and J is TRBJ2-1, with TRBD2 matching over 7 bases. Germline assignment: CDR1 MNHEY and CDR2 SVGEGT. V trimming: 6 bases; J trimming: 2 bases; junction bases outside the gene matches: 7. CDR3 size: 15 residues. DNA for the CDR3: TGTGCCAGCAGGCCTGCGGCGGGAGCCTACAATGAGCAGTTCTTC. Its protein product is CASRPAAGAYNEQFF.

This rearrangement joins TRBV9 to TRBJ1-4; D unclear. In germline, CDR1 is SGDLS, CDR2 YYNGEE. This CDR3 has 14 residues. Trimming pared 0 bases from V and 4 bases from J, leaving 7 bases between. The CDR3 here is CASSVGPYNEKLFF. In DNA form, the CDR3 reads TGTGCCAGCAGCGTAGGACCGTATAATGAAAAACTGTTTTTT.

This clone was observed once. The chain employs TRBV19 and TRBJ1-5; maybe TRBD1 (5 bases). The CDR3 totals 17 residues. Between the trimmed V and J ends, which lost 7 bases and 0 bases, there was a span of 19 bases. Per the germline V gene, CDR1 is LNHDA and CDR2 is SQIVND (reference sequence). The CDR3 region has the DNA TGTGCCAGTACCCGGGACGGAGCTCCCCATAGCAATCAGCCCCAGCATTTT. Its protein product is CASTRDGAPHSNQPQHF.

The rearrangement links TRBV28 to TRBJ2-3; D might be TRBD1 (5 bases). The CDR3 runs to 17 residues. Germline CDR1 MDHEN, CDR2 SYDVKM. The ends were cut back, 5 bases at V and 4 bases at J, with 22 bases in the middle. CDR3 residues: CASSPMTEGERADTQYF. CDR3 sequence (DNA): TGTGCCAGCAGTCCTATGACAGAAGGGGAAAGAGCAGATACGCAGTATTTT.

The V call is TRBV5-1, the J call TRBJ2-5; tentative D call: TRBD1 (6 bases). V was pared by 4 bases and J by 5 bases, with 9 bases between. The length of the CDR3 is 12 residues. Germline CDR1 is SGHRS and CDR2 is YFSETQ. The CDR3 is CASSPRGETQYF. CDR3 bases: TGCGCCAGCAGCCCGAGGGGGGAGACCCAGTACTTC.

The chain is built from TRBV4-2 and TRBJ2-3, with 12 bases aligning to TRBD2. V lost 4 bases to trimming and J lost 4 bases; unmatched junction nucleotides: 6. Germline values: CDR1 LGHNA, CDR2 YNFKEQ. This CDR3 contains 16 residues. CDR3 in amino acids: CASSPRLAGVADTQYF. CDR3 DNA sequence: TGTGCCAGCAGCCCGCGACTAGCGGGAGTGGCAGATACGCAGTATTTT.

The CDR3 DNA reads TGCGCCAGCAGCTTGGGCTGGGCCGGGAATGAGCAGTTCTTC. Protein sequence: CASSLGWAGNEQFF. V is TRBV5-1 and J is TRBJ2-1; D remains unclear. Deletions cut 0 bases from V and 7 bases from J, with 11 bases between. Germline CDR1 reads SGHRS; CDR2 reads YFSETQ. This CDR3 is built from 14 residues.

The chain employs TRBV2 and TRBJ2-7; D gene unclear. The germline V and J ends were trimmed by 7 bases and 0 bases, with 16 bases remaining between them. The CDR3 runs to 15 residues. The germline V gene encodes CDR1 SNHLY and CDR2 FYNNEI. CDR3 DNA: TGTGCCAGCAAAAATGGACGAAGGAACTCCTACGAGCAGTACTTC. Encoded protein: CASKNGRRNSYEQYF.

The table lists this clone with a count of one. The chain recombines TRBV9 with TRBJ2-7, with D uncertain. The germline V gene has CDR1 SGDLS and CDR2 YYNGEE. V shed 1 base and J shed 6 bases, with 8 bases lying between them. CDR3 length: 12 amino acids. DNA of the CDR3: TGTGCCAGCAGCGTAAACGGGTTCGAGCAGTACTTC. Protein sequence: CASSVNGFEQYF.

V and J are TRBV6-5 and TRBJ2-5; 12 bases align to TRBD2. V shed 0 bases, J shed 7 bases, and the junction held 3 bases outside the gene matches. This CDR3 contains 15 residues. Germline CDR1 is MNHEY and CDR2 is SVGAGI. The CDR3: CASSYSASGRGTQYF. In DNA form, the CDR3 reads TGTGCCAGCAGTTACTCGGCTAGCGGGAGGGGGACCCAGTACTTC.

In DNA form, the CDR3 reads TGTGCCAGCAGCCACAACCCCCATGGCTACACCTTC. Its protein is CASSHNPHGYTF. The genes are TRBV14 and TRBJ1-2; no firm D call. CDR3 size: 12 residues. V shed 3 bases and J shed 6 bases, with 8 bases lying between them. CDR1 is SGHDN and CDR2 is FVKESK in the germline V gene. Complete variable domain (other parts from reference TRBV14 and TRBJ1-2): EAGVTQFPSHSVIEKGQTVTLRCDPISGHDNLYWYRRVMGKEIKFLLHFVKESKQDESGMPNNRFLAERTGGTYSTLKVQPAELEDSGVYFCASSHNPHGYTFGSGTRLTVV.